This T cell receptor beta chain was identified during a study of human T cells and chemical hapten exposure. Time point specified: pre-sensitization, week 0. As to treatment: therapeutic diphenylcyclopropenone sensitization with weekly scalp DPC. The library tagged each cDNA molecule with unique molecular identifiers. TCRdb recomputed calls from the RACE reads with MiXCR, one row per CDR3 protein. The repertoire consists of around 350,000 distinct CDR3 sequences, with 5% to 6.5% occurring once and the leading ten covering around 8.6%. Germline V gene data show CDR1 as SEHNR and CDR2 as FQNEAQ (reference sequence). The CDR3 extends over 16 amino acids. Trimming removed 5 bases at V and 5 bases at J, with 16 bases between. On this clonotype itself: Its antigen is unknown.

Study-wide points: Expanded TCRs grouped into significantly more large CDR3 similarity clusters than controls produced.

This rearrangement joins TRBV7-9 to TRBJ1-6; perhaps TRBD1 as D (5 bases). The sequenced sample was whole blood, obtained in connection with sensitization to the hapten diphenylcyclopropenone (DPC). The receptor comes from a woman under 30 with alopecia areata. Some clones in this sample may be carry-over from other donors' samples. CDR3: CASSPPGGVNNSPLHF. The CDR3 nucleotides read TGTGCCAGCAGCCCCCCGGGGGGGGTGAATAATTCACCCCTCCACTTT.